These T cell receptor beta chains were read from a single sample in a study of blood T cell repertoires in COVID-19. The method was immunoSEQ multiplex PCR; TCRdb's version includes in-frame clones alone and lacks a portion of them. The sample holds 60,000 to 80,000 clones; approximately 89% are singletons and the top ten take over 6%. The source material was peripheral blood. The receptors were sampled from a woman in her 70s with acute or convalescent COVID-19. CDR3s include the opening cysteine and the closing phenylalanine or tryptophan. Each record gives: D gene, J gene, clone size, V gene, CDR3 protein, CDR3 DNA. The D gene is left open where the match is weak. Size tells how often a clone was seen (once, few, many) or the class of an expanded clone, and some rows leave it out.

TRBD1,TRBJ1-1,NA,TRBV25-1,CASSRTGGEAFF,TGTGCCAGCAGTCGGACAGGGGGTGAAGCTTTCTTT
NA,TRBJ2-7,NA,TRBV7-8,CASSLLSVSYEQYF,TGTGCCAGCAGCTTATTGTCCGTTTCCTACGAGCAGTACTTC
TRBD2,TRBJ2-2,NA,TRBV4-2,CASSRREGFAGELFF,TGTGCCAGCAGCAGGCGGGAGGGATTCGCCGGGGAGCTGTTTTTT
NA,TRBJ2-1,NA,TRBV19,CASSIVGEQFF,TGTGCCAGTAGTATTGTCGGTGAGCAGTTCTTC
NA,TRBJ1-6,once,TRBV28,CASSIIHALVNSPLHF,TGTGCCAGCAGTATAATCCACGCACTAGTGAATTCACCCCTCCACTTT
TRBD1,TRBJ2-1,NA,TRBV5-1,CASSLGGQSLQFF,TGCGCCAGCAGCTTGGGGGGACAGTCCCTCCAGTTCTTC
NA,TRBJ2-7,NA,TRBV11-3,CASSLGWGADEQYF,TGTGCCAGCAGCTTAGGGTGGGGAGCCGACGAGCAGTACTTC
NA,TRBJ1-1,NA,TRBV7-2,CASSLVRAFF,TGTGCCAGCAGCTTAGTGAGAGCTTTCTTT
TRBD2,TRBJ2-1,NA,TRBV14,CASSPRTSGRDYNEQFF,TGTGCCAGCAGTCCCCGGACTAGCGGGAGGGACTACAATGAGCAGTTCTTC
NA,TRBJ2-3,NA,TRBV13,CASSLVGVTDTQYF,TGTGCCAGCAGCTTAGTAGGGGTCACAGATACGCAGTATTTT
TRBD1,TRBJ1-6,NA,TRBV28,CASSTGTAATPLHF,TGTGCCAGCAGTACCGGGACAGCCGCTACACCCCTCCACTTT
TRBD1,TRBJ2-7,NA,TRBV7-6,CASSDRTGNQASYEQYF,TGTGCCAGCAGCGACAGGACAGGAAATCAGGCCTCCTACGAGCAGTACTTC
TRBD1,TRBJ1-5,NA,TRBV28,CASSYPSQGRNQPQHF,TGTGCCAGCAGCTATCCCTCACAGGGGCGCAATCAGCCCCAGCATTTT
NA,TRBJ1-1,once,TRBV7-9,CASSLSRLNTEAFF,TGTGCCAGCAGCTTGAGCAGGCTTAACACTGAAGCTTTCTTT
TRBD2,TRBJ2-1,NA,TRBV11-2,CASSLESGSGGSKQFF,TGTGCCAGCAGCTTAGAGTCTGGTAGCGGGGGGTCAAAGCAGTTCTTC
NA,TRBJ1-1,NA,TRBV11-3,CASSSTGWDTEAFF,TGTGCCAGCAGCTCAACAGGGTGGGACACTGAAGCTTTCTTT
NA,TRBJ1-5,NA,TRBV28,CASSLPTGLRTQHF,TGTGCCAGCAGTTTACCGACAGGCCTCCGAACCCAGCATTTT
NA,TRBJ1-6,NA,TRBV18,CASSTNREAGEYNSPLHF,TGTGCCAGCTCAACGAACCGGGAGGCAGGGGAATATAATTCACCCCTCCACTTT
TRBD2,TRBJ2-3,NA,TRBV10-3,CAISDASGGAPYTDTQYF,TGTGCCATCAGTGACGCTAGCGGGGGGGCCCCTTACACAGATACGCAGTATTTT
NA,TRBJ2-2,NA,TRBV21-1,CASSKLGSRARDIFPTHTGELFF,TGTGCCAGCAGCAAATTAGGCAGCCGCGCCCGGGACATTTTTCCCACACACACCGGGGAGCTGTTTTTT
TRBD2,TRBJ2-3,NA,TRBV5-1,CASSGGTSGEDTQYF,TGCGCCAGCAGCGGGGGGACTAGCGGTGAGGATACGCAGTATTTT
TRBD2,TRBJ2-2,NA,TRBV27,CASSLLYSGASTGELFF,TGTGCCAGCAGTTTACTTTATAGCGGGGCATCCACCGGGGAGCTGTTTTTT
NA,TRBJ1-2,NA,TRBV28,CASSSPGHPTNYGYTF,TGTGCCAGCAGTTCTCCGGGACACCCAACTAACTATGGCTACACCTTC
NA,TRBJ2-1,once,TRBV5-1,CASSLGTEYNEQFF,TGCGCCAGCAGCTTGGGGACAGAGTACAATGAGCAGTTCTTC
NA,TRBJ1-1,once,TRBV6-1,CASSEALGGTEAFF,TGTGCCAGCAGTGAAGCCTTAGGGGGCACTGAAGCTTTCTTT
TRBD2,TRBJ2-1,NA,TRBV11-2,CASSYLLAGGEQFF,TGTGCCAGCAGCTATCTCCTAGCGGGGGGGGAGCAGTTCTTC
NA,TRBJ2-7,few,TRBV21-1,CASSKVDRALGYEQYF,TGTGCCAGCAGCAAAGTCGACAGGGCGCTGGGCTACGAGCAGTACTTC
NA,TRBJ2-7,NA,TRBV7-2,CASSSRDSIPYEQYF,TGTGCCAGCAGCTCCCGGGACTCAATCCCCTACGAGCAGTACTTC
TRBD1,TRBJ2-1,NA,TRBV18,CASSPLGTGGHNEQFF,TGTGCCAGCTCACCACTAGGGACAGGTGGTCACAATGAGCAGTTCTTC